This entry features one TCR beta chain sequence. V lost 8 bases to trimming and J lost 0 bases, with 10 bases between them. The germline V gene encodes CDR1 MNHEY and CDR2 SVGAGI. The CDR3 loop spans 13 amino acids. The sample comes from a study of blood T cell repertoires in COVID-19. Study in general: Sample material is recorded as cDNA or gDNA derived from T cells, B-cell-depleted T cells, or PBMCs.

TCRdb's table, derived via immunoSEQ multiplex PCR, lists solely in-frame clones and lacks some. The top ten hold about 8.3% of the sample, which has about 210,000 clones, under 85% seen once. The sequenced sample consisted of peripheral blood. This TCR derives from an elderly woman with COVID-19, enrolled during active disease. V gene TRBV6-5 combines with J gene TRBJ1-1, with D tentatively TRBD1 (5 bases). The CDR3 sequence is CASLSQVNTEAFF. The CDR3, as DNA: TGTGCCAGCCTATCACAGGTGAACACTGAAGCTTTCTTT.